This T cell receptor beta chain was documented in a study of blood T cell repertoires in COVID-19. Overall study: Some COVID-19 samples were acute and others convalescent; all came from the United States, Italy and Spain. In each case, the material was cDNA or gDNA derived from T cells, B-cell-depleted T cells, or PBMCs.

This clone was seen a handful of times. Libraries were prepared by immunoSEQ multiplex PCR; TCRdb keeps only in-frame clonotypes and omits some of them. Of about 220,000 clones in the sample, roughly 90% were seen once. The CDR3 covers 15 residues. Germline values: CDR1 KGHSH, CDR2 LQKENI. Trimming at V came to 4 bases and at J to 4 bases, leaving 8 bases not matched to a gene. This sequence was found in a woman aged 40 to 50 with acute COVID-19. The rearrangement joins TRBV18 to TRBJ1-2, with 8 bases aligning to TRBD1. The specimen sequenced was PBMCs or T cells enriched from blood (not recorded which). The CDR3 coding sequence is TGTGCCAGCTCACTTGAGGCCGGGACAGGCTATGGCTACACCTTC. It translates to CASSLEAGTGYGYTF. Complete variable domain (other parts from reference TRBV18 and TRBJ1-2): NAGVMQNPRHLVRRRGQEARLRCSPMKGHSHVYWYRQLPEEGLKFMVYLQKENIIDESGMPKERFSAEFPKEGPSILRIQQVVRGDSAAYFCASSLEAGTGYGYTFGSGTRLTVV.